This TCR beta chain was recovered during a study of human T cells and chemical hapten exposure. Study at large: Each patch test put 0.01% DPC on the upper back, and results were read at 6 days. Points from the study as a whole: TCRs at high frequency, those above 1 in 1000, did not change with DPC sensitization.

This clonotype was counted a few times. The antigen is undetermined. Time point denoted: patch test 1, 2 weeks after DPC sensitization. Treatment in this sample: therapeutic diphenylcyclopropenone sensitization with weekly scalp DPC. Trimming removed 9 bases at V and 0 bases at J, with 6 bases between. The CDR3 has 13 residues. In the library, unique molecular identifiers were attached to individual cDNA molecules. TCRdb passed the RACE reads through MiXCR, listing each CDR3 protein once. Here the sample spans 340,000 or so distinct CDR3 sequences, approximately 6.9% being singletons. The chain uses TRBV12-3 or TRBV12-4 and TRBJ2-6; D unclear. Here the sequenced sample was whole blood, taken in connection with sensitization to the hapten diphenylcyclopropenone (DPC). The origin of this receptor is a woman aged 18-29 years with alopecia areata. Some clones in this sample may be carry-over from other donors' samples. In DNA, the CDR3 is TGTGCCAGTGAAAGCTCTGGGGCCAACGTCCTGACTTTC. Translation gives CASESSGANVLTF.